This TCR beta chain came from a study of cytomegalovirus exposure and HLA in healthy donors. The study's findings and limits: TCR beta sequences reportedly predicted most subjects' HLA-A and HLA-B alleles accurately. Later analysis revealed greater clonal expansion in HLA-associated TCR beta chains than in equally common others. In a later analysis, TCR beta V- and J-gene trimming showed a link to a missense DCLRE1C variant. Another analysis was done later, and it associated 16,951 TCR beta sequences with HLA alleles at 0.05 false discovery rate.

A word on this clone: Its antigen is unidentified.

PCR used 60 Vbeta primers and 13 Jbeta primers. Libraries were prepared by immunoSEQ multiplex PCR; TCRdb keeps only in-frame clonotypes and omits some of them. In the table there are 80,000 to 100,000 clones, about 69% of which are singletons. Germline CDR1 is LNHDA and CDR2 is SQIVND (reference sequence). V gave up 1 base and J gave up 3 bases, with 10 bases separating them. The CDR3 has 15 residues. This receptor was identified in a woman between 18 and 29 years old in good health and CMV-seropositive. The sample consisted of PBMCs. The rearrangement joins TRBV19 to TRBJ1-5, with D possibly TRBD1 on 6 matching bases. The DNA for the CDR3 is TGTGCCAGTAGTATAGCCGACAGGTTCAATCAGCCCCAGCATTTT. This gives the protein CASSIADRFNQPQHF.